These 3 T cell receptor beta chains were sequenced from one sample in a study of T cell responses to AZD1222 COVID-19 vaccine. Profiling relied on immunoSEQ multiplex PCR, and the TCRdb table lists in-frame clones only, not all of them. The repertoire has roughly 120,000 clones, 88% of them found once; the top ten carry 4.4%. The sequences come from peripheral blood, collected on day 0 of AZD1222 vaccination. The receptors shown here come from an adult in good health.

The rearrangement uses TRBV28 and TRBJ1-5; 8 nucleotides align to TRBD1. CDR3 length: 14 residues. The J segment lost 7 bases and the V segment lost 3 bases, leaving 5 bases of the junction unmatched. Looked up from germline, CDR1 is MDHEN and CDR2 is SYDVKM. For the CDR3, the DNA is TGTGCCAGCAGTTTCGGACAGGGAAGGCAGCCCCAGCATTTT. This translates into CASSFGQGRQPQHF.

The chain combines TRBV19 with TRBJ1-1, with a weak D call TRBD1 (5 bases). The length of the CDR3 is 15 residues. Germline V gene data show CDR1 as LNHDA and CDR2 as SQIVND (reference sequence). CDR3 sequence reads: CASTGPNLPNTEAFF. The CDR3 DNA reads TGTGCGTCCACAGGTCCAAATCTTCCGAACACTGAAGCTTTCTTT.

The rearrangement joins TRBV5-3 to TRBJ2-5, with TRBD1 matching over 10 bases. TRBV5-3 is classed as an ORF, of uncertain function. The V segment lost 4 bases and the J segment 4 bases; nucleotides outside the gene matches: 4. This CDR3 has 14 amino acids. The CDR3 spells CARSPDRGGETQYF. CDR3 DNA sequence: TGTGCCAGAAGCCCGGACAGGGGGGGAGAGACCCAGTACTTC.